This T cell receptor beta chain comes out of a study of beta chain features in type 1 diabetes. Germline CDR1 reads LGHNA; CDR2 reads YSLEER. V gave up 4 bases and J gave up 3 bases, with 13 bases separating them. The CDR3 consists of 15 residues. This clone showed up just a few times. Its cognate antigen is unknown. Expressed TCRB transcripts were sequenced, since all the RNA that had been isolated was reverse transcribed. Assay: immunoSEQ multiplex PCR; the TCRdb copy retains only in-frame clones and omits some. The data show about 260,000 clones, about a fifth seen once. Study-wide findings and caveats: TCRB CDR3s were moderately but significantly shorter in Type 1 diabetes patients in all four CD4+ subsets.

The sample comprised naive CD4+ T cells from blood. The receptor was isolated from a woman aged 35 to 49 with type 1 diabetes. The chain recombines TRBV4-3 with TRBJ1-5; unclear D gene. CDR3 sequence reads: CASSPTHSPNQPQHF. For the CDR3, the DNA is TGCGCCAGCAGCCCAACCCACTCGCCCAATCAGCCCCAGCATTTT.